The clone carrying this TCR beta chain appeared a single time. These data belong to a study of T cell changes during pregnancy in multiple sclerosis. The ends were cut back, 5 bases at V and 6 bases at J, with 25 bases in the middle. CDR1 is SGHNT, CDR2 YENEEA, per germline. The CDR3 runs to 18 residues. Assay: immunoSEQ multiplex PCR; the TCRdb copy retains only in-frame clones and omits some. The sample includes tens of thousands of clones, approximately 94% of them seen just once. The source is a female donor with multiple sclerosis, enrolled in a pregnancy study. Sequencing was performed on CD4+ T cells from peripheral blood mononuclear cells, taken before pregnancy. V gene TRBV11-3 combines with J gene TRBJ2-2, with TRBD1 as a possible D gene (7 bases). CDR3 nucleotide sequence: TGTGCCAGCAGCCCACGAAGGGGGGCAGGGGGAAAGCCCGGGGAGCTGTTTTTT. It yields the protein CASSPRRGAGGKPGELFF.